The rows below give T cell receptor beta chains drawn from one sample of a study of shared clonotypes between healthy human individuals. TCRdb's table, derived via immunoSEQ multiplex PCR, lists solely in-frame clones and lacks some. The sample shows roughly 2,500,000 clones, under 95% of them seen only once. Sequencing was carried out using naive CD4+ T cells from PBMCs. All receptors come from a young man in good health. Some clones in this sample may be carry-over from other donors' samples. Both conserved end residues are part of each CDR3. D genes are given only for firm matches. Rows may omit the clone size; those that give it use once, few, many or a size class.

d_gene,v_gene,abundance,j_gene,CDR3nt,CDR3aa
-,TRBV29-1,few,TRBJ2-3,TGCAGCTCCCGCCCCGCGCTGAACACAGATACGCAGTATTTT,CSSRPALNTDTQYF
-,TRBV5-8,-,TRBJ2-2,TGTGCCAGCAGCTTGTTTTCCCCCGGGGAGCTGTTTTTT,CASSLFSPGELFF
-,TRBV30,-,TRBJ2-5,TGTGCCTGGAGTGTAACCAGTCGGGAGACCCAGTACTTC,CAWSVTSRETQYF
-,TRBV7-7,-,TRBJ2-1,TGTGCCTACAATGAGCAGTTCTTC,CAYNEQFF
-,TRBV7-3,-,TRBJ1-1,TGTGCCAGCAGCTTAGGCGGCGTGAACACTGAAGCTTTCTTT,CASSLGGVNTEAFF
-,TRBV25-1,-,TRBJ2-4,TGTGCCAGCAGTGAATGGGCCAAAAACATTCAGTACTTC,CASSEWAKNIQYF
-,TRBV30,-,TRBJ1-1,TGTGCCTGGAATACAGGGTTCCCCACTGAAGCTTTCTTT,CAWNTGFPTEAFF
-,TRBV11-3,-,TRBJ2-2,TGTGCCAGCAGCTTAGGGCAAAACACCGGGGAGCTGTTTTTT,CASSLGQNTGELFF
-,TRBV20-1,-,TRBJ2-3,TGCAGTGCCCGCGGTCTGTTCCAGTATTTT,CSARGLFQYF
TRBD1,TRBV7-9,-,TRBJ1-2,TGTGCCAGCAGCTTAAAGGGGGCAGGGACGTTCTATGGCTACACCTTC,CASSLKGAGTFYGYTF
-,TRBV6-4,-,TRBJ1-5,TGTGCCAGCAGTGAGGCCCATAGCAATCAGCCCCAGCATTTT,CASSEAHSNQPQHF
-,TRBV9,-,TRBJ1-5,TGTGCCAGCAGCGTTAGAGGCGATAGCAATCAGCCCCAGCATTTT,CASSVRGDSNQPQHF
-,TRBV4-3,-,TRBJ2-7,TGCGCCAGCAGCCAAGTTAATATCGGAGCACCTTACGAGCAGTACTTC,CASSQVNIGAPYEQYF
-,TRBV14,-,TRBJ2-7,TGTGCCAGCAGCCAAGTATCGGGGGCCCTCTCCTACGAGCAGTACTTC,CASSQVSGALSYEQYF
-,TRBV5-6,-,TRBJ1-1,TGTGCCAGCACTACCCCCAGGGACACGGATGCTTTCTTT,CASTTPRDTDAFF
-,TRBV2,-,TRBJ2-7,TGTGCCAGCAGTGTTGAGGGTTCGTACGAGCAGTACTTC,CASSVEGSYEQYF
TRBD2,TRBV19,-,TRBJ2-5,TGTGCCAGTAGTAAGGGACTAGCGGACCAAGAGACCCAGTACTTC,CASSKGLADQETQYF
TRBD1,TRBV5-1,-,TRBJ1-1,TGCGCCAGCAACTTCGGACAGGGAGGCGGACGGACTGAAGCTTTCTTT,CASNFGQGGGRTEAFF
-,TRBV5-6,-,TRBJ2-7,TGTGCCAGCAGCCGGCGTTCTGGGGGCGAGCAGTACTTC,CASSRRSGGEQYF
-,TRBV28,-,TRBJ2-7,TGTGCCAGCAGTGGACGGGACTCGACCTACGAGCAGTACTTC,CASSGRDSTYEQYF
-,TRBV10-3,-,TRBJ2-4,TGTGCCATCAGTGACCCGAGAGGGGGTGAAGCCAAAAACATTCAGTACTTC,CAISDPRGGEAKNIQYF
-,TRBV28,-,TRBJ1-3,TGTGCCAGCATCCCGAGTAGAGGGTTCTCTGGAAACACCATATATTTT,CASIPSRGFSGNTIYF
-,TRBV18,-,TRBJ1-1,TGTGCCAGCTCACCACAGCTGGGGGCTGACACTGAAGCTTTCTTT,CASSPQLGADTEAFF